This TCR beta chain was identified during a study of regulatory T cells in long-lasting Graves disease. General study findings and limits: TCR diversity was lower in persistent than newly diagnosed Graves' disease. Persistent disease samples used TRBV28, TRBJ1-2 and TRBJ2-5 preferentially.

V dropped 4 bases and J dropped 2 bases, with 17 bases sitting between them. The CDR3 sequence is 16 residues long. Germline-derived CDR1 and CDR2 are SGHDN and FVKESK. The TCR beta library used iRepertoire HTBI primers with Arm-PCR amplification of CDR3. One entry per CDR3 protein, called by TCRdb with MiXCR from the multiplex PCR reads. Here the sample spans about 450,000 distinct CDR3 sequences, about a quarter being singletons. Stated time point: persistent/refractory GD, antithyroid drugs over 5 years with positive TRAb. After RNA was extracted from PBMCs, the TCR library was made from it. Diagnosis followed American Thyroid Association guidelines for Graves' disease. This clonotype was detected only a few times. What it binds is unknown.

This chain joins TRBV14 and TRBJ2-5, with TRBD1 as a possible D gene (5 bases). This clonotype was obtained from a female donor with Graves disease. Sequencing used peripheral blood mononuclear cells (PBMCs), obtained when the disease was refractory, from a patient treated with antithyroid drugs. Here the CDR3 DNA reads TGTGCCAGCAGCCCCCAAGGGATGGGGCCACAAGAGACCCAGTACTTC. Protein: CASSPQGMGPQETQYF. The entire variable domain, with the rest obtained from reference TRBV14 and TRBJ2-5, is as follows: EAGVTQFPSHSVIEKGQTVTLRCDPISGHDNLYWYRRVMGKEIKFLLHFVKESKQDESGMPNNRFLAERTGGTYSTLKVQPAELEDSGVYFCASSPQGMGPQETQYFGPGTRLLVL.